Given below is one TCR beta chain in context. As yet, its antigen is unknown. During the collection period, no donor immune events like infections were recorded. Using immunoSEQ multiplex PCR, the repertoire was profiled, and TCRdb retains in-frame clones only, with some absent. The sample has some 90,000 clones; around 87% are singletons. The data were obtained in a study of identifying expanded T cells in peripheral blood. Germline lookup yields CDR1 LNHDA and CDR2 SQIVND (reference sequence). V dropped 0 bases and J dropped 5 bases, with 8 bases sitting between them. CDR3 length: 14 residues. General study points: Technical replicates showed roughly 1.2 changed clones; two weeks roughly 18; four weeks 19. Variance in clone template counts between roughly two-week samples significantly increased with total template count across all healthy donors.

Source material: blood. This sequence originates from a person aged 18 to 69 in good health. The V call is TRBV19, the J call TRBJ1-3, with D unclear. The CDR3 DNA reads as TGTGCCAGTAGTATAGATCGGGAGAGAAACACCATATATTTT. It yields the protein CASSIDRERNTIYF.